This T cell receptor (beta chain) was observed in a study of cytomegalovirus exposure and HLA in healthy donors. About the research overall: The Caucasian-associated ancestry cluster contained more than 75% of the approximately 410 genotyped donors.

With 6 bases clipped from V and 7 bases from J, the junction kept 9 bases outside the gene matches. The CDR3 runs 15 residues. Germline loops: CDR1 MNHEY, CDR2 SVGAGI. The PCR made use of 60 Vbeta and 13 Jbeta primers. Sequencing was performed with immunoSEQ multiplex PCR; in TCRdb, only in-frame clones are kept and a portion is missing. The sample data list more than 45,000 clones. The clonotype comes from a woman in her thirties in good health and CMV-seropositive. Sequencing was done on a sample of PBMCs. The rearrangement links TRBV6-5 to TRBJ2-1; 10 positions match TRBD1. The CDR3: CASSKPGTGVNEQFF. The CDR3, as DNA: TGTGCCAGCAGCAAACCCGGGACAGGGGTAAATGAGCAGTTCTTC.